The 27 T cell receptor beta chains given below trace back to one sample, sequenced in a study of regulatory T cells in long-lasting Graves disease. According to the study, TCR beta libraries were built with iRepertoire HTBI primers and CDR3-region Arm-PCR. TCRdb ran MiXCR on the multiplex PCR reads and lists one entry per CDR3 protein. The sample has 400,000 to 500,000 distinct CDR3 sequences, 14% seen once. Regarding time point: newly diagnosed GD, antithyroid drugs for less than 3 months. Construction of the TCR library relied on RNA isolated from PBMCs. These same data were also listed under a study on T cells in Graves' hyperthyroidism and ophthalmopathy.

The source material was peripheral blood mononuclear cells (PBMCs), sampled at new diagnosis, from a patient treated with antithyroid drugs. Receptors were obtained from a woman aged 50 to 60 with Graves disease.

This clonotype was observed at least ten times. The gene calls are TRBV6-1 and TRBJ2-3, with 13 bases fitting TRBD2. Trimming took 5 bases from V and 6 from J; bases not matched to a gene: 8. Germline CDR1 and CDR2: MNHNS and SASEGT. CDR3 size: 16 residues. DNA of the CDR3: TGTGCCAGCAGTCAGGGACTAGCGGGAACGGGGGATACGCAGTATTTT. This codes for CASSQGLAGTGDTQYF.

Worth noting for this clonotype: A read error may be the cause here, since a much bigger clone is one base away. The chain joins TRBV20-1 to TRBJ2-1; 11 bases align to TRBD2. The germline V gene encodes CDR1 DFQATT and CDR2 SNEGSKA (reference sequence). The CDR3 extends over 15 amino acids. CDR3: CSARVAGGYYNEQLF. DNA of the CDR3: TGCAGTGCTAGAGTAGCGGGAGGGTACTACAATGAGCAGTTGTTC.

This clonotype has ten or more counts. The CDR3 loop is CASSLAGAEQETQYF. CDR3 coding DNA: TGTGCCAGCAGCTTAGCGGGGGCAGAACAAGAGACCCAGTACTTC. The chain has TRBV7-6 and TRBJ2-5; TRBD1 might be the D (6 bases). Trimming left V 0 bases short and J 2 bases short, with 10 bases between. The germline CDR1 and CDR2 sequences are SGHVS and FNYEAQ. This CDR3 region has 15 residues. The whole variable domain, remainder taken from reference TRBV7-6 and TRBJ2-5, is GAGVSQSPRYKVTKRGQDVALRCDPISGHVSLYWYRQALGQGPEFLTYFNYEAQQDKSGLPNDRFSAERPEGSISTLTIQRTEQRDSAMYRCASSLAGAEQETQYFGPGTRLLVL.

The CDR3 DNA follows: TGTGCCAGCAGCCCTAAGGGGACAGGGGGCAGGTACGAGCAGTACTTC. Protein: CASSPKGTGGRYEQYF. The genes are TRBV7-9 and TRBJ2-7; 12 nucleotides align to TRBD1. J lost 4 bases, V lost 5 bases, and 9 bases had no gene match. Germline V gene lookup returns CDR1 SEHNR and CDR2 FQNEAQ (reference sequence). This CDR3 comprises 16 residues.

This clonotype was observed many times. The chain has TRBV30 and TRBJ1-5, with D unresolved. This CDR3 region has 13 residues. CDR1 is GTSNPN, CDR2 SVGIG, per germline (reference sequence). The ends were cut back, 3 bases at V and 5 bases at J, with 11 bases in the middle. CDR3 DNA: TGTGCCTGGAGCTTAACCACAGATCAGCCCCAGCATTTT. Translated, it gives CAWSLTTDQPQHF. Complete variable domain (other parts from reference TRBV30 and TRBJ1-5): SQTIHQWPATLVQPVGSPLSLECTVEGTSNPNLYWYRQAAGRGLQLLFYSVGIGQISSEVPQNLSASRPQDRQFILSSKKLLLSDSGFYLCAWSLTTDQPQHFGDGTRLSIL.

In this sample, this clonotype turned up many times. The chain couples TRBV19 to TRBJ1-4; weak D call: TRBD1 (6 bases). The V end lost 9 bases, the J end lost 5 bases, and 16 bases lay between the germline ends. The CDR3 has 14 amino acids. The germline V gene encodes CDR1 LNHDA and CDR2 SQIVND (reference sequence). The CDR3, as DNA: TGTGCCAGCCGACTCGACAGGAACAATGAAAAACTGTTTTTT. Translation gives CASRLDRNNEKLFF.

There are many counts of this clonotype. CDR3 region: CASSVGLAGAGDTQYF. DNA for the CDR3: TGTGCCAGCAGCGTCGGGCTAGCGGGAGCTGGAGATACGCAGTATTTT. V and J are TRBV9 and TRBJ2-3, with 10 bases that match TRBD2. This CDR3 has 16 amino acids. V shed 2 bases and J 5 bases; nucleotides not matched to a gene: 8. The germline V gene encodes CDR1 SGDLS and CDR2 YYNGEE. The complete variable domain, with remaining parts taken from reference TRBV9 and TRBJ2-3, reads DSGVTQTPKHLITATGQRVTLRCSPRSGDLSVYWYQQSLDQGLQFLIQYYNGEERAKGNILERFSAQQFPDLHSELNLSSLELGDSALYFCASSVGLAGAGDTQYFGPGTRLTVL.

This clonotype occurred many times. The CDR3 DNA reads as TGTGCCAGCAGTCCCGGACAGGGACACAATTCACCCCTCCACTTT. As protein: CASSPGQGHNSPLHF. The chain couples TRBV12-3 or TRBV12-4 to TRBJ1-6; 8 bases map to TRBD1. The V gene end was trimmed by 5 bases and the J gene end by 7 bases; junction bases not matched to a gene: 7. This CDR3 is 15 amino acids long.

The chain's CDR3 is CASSLPGRDLNTGELFF. The CDR3 nucleotides read TGTGCCAGCAGCTTACCCGGGAGGGACTTGAACACCGGGGAGCTGTTTTTT. The rearrangement links TRBV5-4 to TRBJ2-2; 8 bases map to TRBD2. The CDR3 consists of 17 residues. V was clipped by 2 bases and J by 1 base; unmatched bases: 7. Germline V lookup: CDR1 SGHNT, CDR2 YYREEE (reference sequence).

This clonotype was found many times. The chain uses TRBV12-3 or TRBV12-4 and TRBJ1-1, with D hard to call. The germline V and J ends were trimmed by 8 bases and 3 bases, with 28 bases remaining between them. The CDR3 is made up of 18 amino acids. This CDR3 is CASSTNPGLGGADTEAFF. CDR3 bases: TGTGCCAGCTCGACAAACCCTGGACTTGGTGGAGCGGACACTGAAGCTTTCTTT.

This clonotype appeared many times. The V call is TRBV27, the J call TRBJ1-1; tentatively, D is TRBD1 (6 bases). The CDR3 is made up of 14 amino acids. CDR1 and CDR2 from the germline V gene are MNHEY and SMNVEV (reference sequence). Trimming took off 5 bases at V and 5 bases at J, with 15 bases between the two ends. CDR3 coding DNA: TGTGCCAGCAGTCCAACAGGGAGACCTACTGAAGCTTTCTTT. It codes for CASSPTGRPTEAFF.

This clonotype was found many times. The chain has TRBV5-6 and TRBJ1-4; 10 nucleotides line up with TRBD1. CDR1 and CDR2 from the germline V gene are SGHDT and YYEEEE. V gave up 4 bases and J gave up 4 bases; unmatched junction bases: 7. CDR3 size: 16 residues. The CDR3 DNA follows: TGTGCCAGCAGCCGAAAAGGGACAGGGGATAATGAAAAACTGTTTTTT. The encoded protein is CASSRKGTGDNEKLFF.

This clonotype appeared a few times. The rearrangement uses TRBV19 and TRBJ1-1; 8 positions agree with TRBD1. The CDR3 covers 15 residues. Germline V gives CDR1 LNHDA, CDR2 SQIVND (reference sequence). J lost 3 bases, V lost 6 bases, and 9 bases had no gene match. CDR3 region: CASRDTGGRYTEAFF. As DNA, the CDR3 is TGTGCCAGTAGAGACACAGGGGGAAGGTACACTGAAGCTTTCTTT. The complete variable domain, with remaining parts taken from reference TRBV19 and TRBJ1-1, reads DGGITQSPKYLFRKEGQNVTLSCEQNLNHDAMYWYRQDPGQGLRLIYYSQIVNDFQKGDIAEGYSVSREKKESFPLTVTSAQKNPTAFYLCASRDTGGRYTEAFFGQGTRLTVV.

This clonotype has a handful of counts. Its ends do not fully match the called genes, so a read error is possible. V usage is TRBV18 and J usage is TRBJ2-7; 10 nucleotides align to TRBD1. This CDR3 has 15 amino acids. CDR1 and CDR2 (germline): KGHSH, LQKENI. The CDR3 reads CASSSPGQGPYEQYF. In nucleotides, the CDR3 is TGTGCCAGCTCATCACCGGGACAGGGGCCCTACGAGCAGTACTTC.

This clonotype was recorded many times. The CDR3 here is CASSFGGEAFF. The CDR3 DNA follows: TGTGCCAGCAGTTTCGGGGGTGAAGCTTTCTTT. The chain employs TRBV12-3 or TRBV12-4 and TRBJ1-1, with D perhaps TRBD1 (5 bases). The CDR3 contains 11 residues. Trimming removed 3 bases at V and 7 bases at J, with 6 bases between.

This clonotype has just a few counts. The chain has TRBV19 and TRBJ1-5; 8 nucleotides line up with TRBD1. This CDR3 comprises 15 residues. The germline CDR1 and CDR2 sequences are LNHDA and SQIVND (reference sequence). Trimming cost V 7 bases and J 6 bases; bases outside gene matches: 11. CDR3 in DNA: TGTGCCAGTAACAACTTACAGGGGGATTCTCAGCCCCAGCATTTT. It codes for CASNNLQGDSQPQHF. The whole variable domain, remainder taken from reference TRBV19 and TRBJ1-5, is DGGITQSPKYLFRKEGQNVTLSCEQNLNHDAMYWYRQDPGQGLRLIYYSQIVNDFQKGDIAEGYSVSREKKESFPLTVTSAQKNPTAFYLCASNNLQGDSQPQHFGDGTRLSIL.

The CDR3: CSARIGGRASSEQYF. For the CDR3, the DNA is TGCAGTGCTAGGATTGGCGGGAGGGCCTCTTCCGAGCAGTACTTC. The chain recombines TRBV20-1 with TRBJ2-7; 9 bases fit TRBD2. The CDR3 is 15 amino acids. Germline CDR1 reads DFQATT; CDR2 reads SNEGSKA (reference sequence). After removal of 3 bases from V and 6 bases from J, the junction contained 12 bases not matched to a gene.

The chain couples TRBV5-1 to TRBJ2-5; D gene unclear. Deletions cut 4 bases from V and 0 bases from J, with 4 bases between. Germline lookup yields CDR1 SGHRS and CDR2 YFSETQ. The CDR3 length is 12 residues. CDR3 loop: CASSPDQETQYF. CDR3 DNA sequence: TGCGCCAGCAGCCCGGACCAAGAGACCCAGTACTTC. The whole variable domain, remainder taken from reference TRBV5-1 and TRBJ2-5, is KAGVTQTPRYLIKTRGQQVTLSCSPISGHRSVSWYQQTPGQGLQFLFEYFSETQRNKGNFPGRFSGRQFSNSRSEMNVSTLELGDSALYLCASSPDQETQYFGPGTRLLVL.

A note on this clonotype: A much larger clone differs by one base, so this may be a read error. V usage is TRBV27 and J usage is TRBJ2-1; the D is unclear. The CDR3 consists of 16 residues. The V gene lost 6 bases and the J gene lost 2 bases, with 17 bases spanning the gap. CDR1 and CDR2 from the germline V gene are MNHEY and SMNVEV (reference sequence). CDR3 protein: CASRFSTQPPYNEQFF. CDR3 DNA sequence: TGTGCCAGCAGGTTTTCAACTCAACCACCCTACAATGAGCAGTTCTTC.

At least ten counts were recorded for this clonotype. V gene TRBV4-2 combines with J gene TRBJ2-5, with TRBD2 identical over 7 bases. Germline values: CDR1 LGHNA, CDR2 YNFKEQ. Trimming cost V 1 base and J 5 bases; bases outside gene matches: 10. This CDR3 spans 16 amino acids. CDR3 sequence (DNA): TGTGCCAGCAGCCAAGGAAGCGGGGAACAACGGGAGACCCAGTACTTC. It translates to CASSQGSGEQRETQYF.

In this sample, this clonotype turned up a few times. The chain combines TRBV5-1 with TRBJ2-5; 7 nucleotides align to TRBD2. CDR3 length equals 14 residues. After removal of 5 bases from V and 5 bases from J, the junction contained 9 bases not matched to a gene. The V gene's germline CDR1 is SGHRS and CDR2 YFSETQ. CDR3: CASSFGLDGETQYF. CDR3 DNA: TGCGCCAGCAGTTTTGGACTAGACGGGGAGACCCAGTACTTC.

This clonotype was counted at least ten times. This chain joins TRBV27 and TRBJ2-3; no firm D call. This CDR3 comprises 15 residues. Germline V gives CDR1 MNHEY, CDR2 SMNVEV (reference sequence). Trimming took off 3 bases at V and 0 bases at J, with 10 bases between the two ends. The CDR3 spells CASSFMAASTDTQYF. In DNA form, the CDR3 reads TGTGCCAGCAGTTTTATGGCAGCTAGCACAGATACGCAGTATTTT.

The chain carries TRBV29-1 and TRBJ2-3; no clear D gene. In germline, CDR1 is SQVTM, CDR2 ANQGSEA. V dropped 4 bases and J dropped 1 base, with 3 bases sitting between them. The CDR3 is made up of 11 amino acids. In DNA form, the CDR3 reads TGCAGCGTTGTGGGCACAGATACGCAGTATTTT. Translation gives CSVVGTDTQYF.

This clonotype was seen only a few times. V and J are TRBV19 and TRBJ2-1; 12 nucleotides align to TRBD2. The germline V gene encodes CDR1 LNHDA and CDR2 SQIVND (reference sequence). V was pared by 2 bases and J by 1 base, with 0 bases of the junction left unmatched. The CDR3 is 16 amino acids. CDR3: CASSILAGGSYNEQFF. DNA for the CDR3: TGTGCCAGTAGTATACTAGCGGGAGGGTCCTACAATGAGCAGTTCTTC.

This clonotype showed up many times. The V call is TRBV9, the J call TRBJ1-2, with a tentative D call TRBD1 (6 bases). The CDR3 totals 16 residues. Germline V lookup: CDR1 SGDLS, CDR2 YYNGEE. Deletions cut 0 bases from V and 4 bases from J, with 16 bases between. The CDR3 region has the DNA TGTGCCAGCAGCGTAGCCCCACAGGGACTGGTCTATGGCTACACCTTC. Residues: CASSVAPQGLVYGYTF.

In this sample, this clonotype turned up a few times. V gene TRBV6-2 or TRBV6-3 combines with J gene TRBJ2-3; 13 bases map to TRBD2. Unmatched junction bases numbered 9, after V lost 6 bases and J lost 6 bases. Germline CDR1 MNHEY, CDR2 SVGEGT. The CDR3 extends over 16 amino acids. CDR3 loop: CASSPGLAGDGDTQYF. CDR3 nucleotides: TGTGCCAGCAGCCCTGGACTAGCGGGAGACGGGGATACGCAGTATTTT.

This clonotype was recorded a few times. This may stem from a read error, because a much larger clone lies one nucleotide away. This rearrangement joins TRBV3-1 to TRBJ2-1, with 10 bases aligning to TRBD1. Germline assignment: CDR1 LGHDT and CDR2 YNNKEL (reference sequence). CDR3 size: 15 residues. The CDR3 here is CVSSDRGRSYNEQFF. In DNA form, the CDR3 reads TGTGTCAGCAGCGACAGGGGGCGAAGCTACAATGAGCAGTTCTTC.